This passage covers 6 T cell receptor beta chains from one sample sequenced in a study of T cell responses to AZD1222 COVID-19 vaccine. Produced via immunoSEQ multiplex PCR; TCRdb's table is partial and in-frame only. The sample carries some 120,000 clones, about 89% recorded once. The starting material was peripheral blood, obtained on day 0 of AZD1222 vaccination. The receptors here all came from an adult in good health.

The chain has TRBV18 and TRBJ2-7, with TRBD1 matching 8 bases. The CDR3 has 16 amino acids. V lost 1 base, J lost 3 bases, and 8 bases stayed unmatched. In germline, CDR1 is KGHSH, CDR2 LQKENI. The CDR3 loop is CASSPLRDRSGYEQYF. CDR3 coding DNA: TGTGCCAGCTCACCACTCCGGGACAGGTCTGGCTACGAGCAGTACTTC.

By share, this clone ranks as medium-sized. This CDR3 is CASNHPGTGNYEQYF. The CDR3 DNA reads TGTGCCAGCAACCACCCCGGGACAGGGAACTACGAGCAGTACTTC. J is TRBJ2-7 and V is TRBV7-9; 9 bases agree with TRBD1. The CDR3 has 15 residues. V gave up 7 bases and J gave up 3 bases; unmatched junction bases: 10. Germline CDR1 SEHNR, CDR2 FQNEAQ (reference sequence).

J is TRBJ1-4 and V is TRBV7-8; D perhaps matches TRBD1 (6 bases). Germline V lookup: CDR1 SGHVS, CDR2 FQNEAQ. Deletions cut 5 bases from V and 6 bases from J, with 16 bases between. CDR3 length: 15 amino acids. The CDR3 sequence is CASSTRGGGDEKLFF. CDR3 DNA sequence: TGTGCCAGCAGCACCCGAGGGGGTGGCGATGAAAAACTGTTTTTT.

The chain is built from TRBV28 and TRBJ2-1; D is possibly TRBD2 (7 bases). The V end was cut by 7 bases, the J end by 2 bases, with 15 bases between. Germline V gene lookup returns CDR1 MDHEN and CDR2 SYDVKM. The CDR3 covers 15 residues. The chain's CDR3 is CASIRWGGTYNEQFF. CDR3 DNA: TGTGCCAGCATCAGGTGGGGGGGCACCTACAATGAGCAGTTCTTC.

This chain uses TRBV7-2 with TRBJ2-1, with a weak D call TRBD1 (5 bases). The ends were cut back, 3 bases at V and 9 bases at J, with 9 bases in the middle. Per the germline V gene, CDR1 is SGHTA and CDR2 is FQGNSA. The CDR3 sequence is 12 residues long. The CDR3 nucleotides are TGTGCCAGCAGCTTGCAGGGTGGTGAGCAGTTCTTC. It specifies CASSLQGGEQFF.

V gene TRBV6-6 combines with J gene TRBJ2-7, with 12 bases matching TRBD2. This CDR3 is 16 amino acids long. V was clipped by 2 bases and J by 9 bases; unmatched bases: 11. Germline lookup yields CDR1 MNHNY and CDR2 SVGAGI (reference sequence). In DNA form, the CDR3 reads TGTGCCAGCAGTTACGGGACTAGCGGGCACAGTGTAGGGCAGTACTTC. Residues: CASSYGTSGHSVGQYF.